This entry lists 18 T cell receptor beta chains sequenced from one sample in a study of T cell repertoires in cytomegalovirus infection. Their cognate antigens are unknown. TCRdb re-analysed the reads in MiXCR, keeping a single row per CDR3 protein. This sample has around 750,000 distinct CDR3 sequences, with less than 35% found just once. The sequenced sample was cultured CD8+ T cells from PBMCs, obtained from culture after CMV antigen stimulation. All receptors derive from a human donor in good health (CMV status not recorded). Some clones in this sample may be carry-over from other donors' samples.

The chain is built from TRBV7-3 and TRBJ2-7, with D tentatively TRBD2 (7 bases). The germline V gene encodes CDR1 SGHTA and CDR2 FQGTGA. The CDR3 loop spans 16 amino acids. Deletions cut 2 bases from V and 4 bases from J, with 18 bases between. CDR3 sequence (DNA): TGTGCCAGCAGCTTAGCACAGGAACAGGGAGGGTACGAGCAGTACGTC. It specifies CASSLAQEQGGYEQYV.

This chain links TRBV9 with TRBJ1-2; D is undetermined. The CDR3 runs to 12 residues. Trimming stripped 4 bases from V and 8 bases from J, with 12 bases between. Looked up from germline, CDR1 is SGDLS and CDR2 is YYNGEE. CDR3 in DNA: TGTGCCAGCAGCCCCCCCGGCGAAGGCTACACCTTC. This encodes CASSPPGEGYTF.

The chain has TRBV18 and TRBJ2-7; TRBD1 matches at 8 bases. J gave up 3 bases and V 4 bases, and 5 bases lay outside the gene matches. The germline CDR1 and CDR2 sequences are KGHSH and LQKENI. The CDR3 spans 14 residues. The CDR3 region has the DNA TGTGCCAGCTCACACGACAGGGGCGTCTACGAGCAGTACTTC. This sequence encodes CASSHDRGVYEQYF. Looking up the rest from reference TRBV18 and TRBJ2-7 gives the full variable domain: NAGVMQNPRHLVRRRGQEARLRCSPMKGHSHVYWYRQLPEEGLKFMVYLQKENIIDESGMPKERFSAEFPKEGPSILRIQQVVRGDSAAYFCASSHDRGVYEQYFGPGTRLTVT.

This clonotype is a singleton in its sample. The V call is TRBV6-8, the J call TRBJ2-1; TRBD2 agrees at 13 bases. Germline CDR1 is MNHGY and CDR2 is SAAAGT. The CDR3 sequence is 16 residues long. The ends lost 6 bases at V and 6 bases at J; junction bases unmatched: 8. DNA of the CDR3: TGTGCCAGCAGGGCCGGGACTAGCGGGGAGGTCAATGAGCAGTTCTTC. It yields the protein CASRAGTSGEVNEQFF.

Many counts were recorded for this clonotype. The rearrangement uses TRBV4-1 and TRBJ1-2; 7 positions match TRBD1. The CDR3 extends over 20 amino acids. Germline V gene data show CDR1 as MGHRA and CDR2 as YSYEKL. The V and J ends lost 4 bases and 0 bases, in that order; junction bases with no gene match: 20. The CDR3 loop is CASSRYPGQHGGVTNYGYTF. CDR3 DNA: TGCGCCAGCAGCCGGTACCCGGGACAGCACGGTGGGGTTACTAACTATGGCTACACCTTC.

The V gene is TRBV6-2 or TRBV6-3, the J gene TRBJ1-3, with D possibly TRBD1 on 6 matching bases. This CDR3 is built from 17 residues. The V and J ends lost 7 bases and 0 bases respectively, with 19 bases between them. The V gene's germline CDR1 is MNHEY and CDR2 SVGEGT. The CDR3 here is CASNRGQSTFSGNTIYF. DNA for the CDR3: TGTGCCAGCAATCGCGGACAGTCAACTTTCTCTGGAAACACCATATATTTT.

In its sample, this clonotype was seen a few times. The rearrangement links TRBV7-9 to TRBJ2-2; D call uncertain. The germline gives CDR1 SEHNR, CDR2 FQNEAQ (reference sequence). The CDR3 extends over 16 amino acids. Trimming pared 6 bases from V and 0 bases from J, leaving 14 bases between. The CDR3 region has the DNA TGTGCCAGCAGATCTGTGGAAGTCGCGAACACCGGGGAGCTGTTTTTT. This encodes CASRSVEVANTGELFF.

The chain joins TRBV5-1 to TRBJ1-2; D is uncertain. Germline CDR1 SGHRS, CDR2 YFSETQ. This CDR3 is built from 12 residues. Trimming shortened V by 5 bases and J by 8 bases, and 13 bases separated the two germline ends. The CDR3 nucleotides are TGCGCCAGCAGTCAGGACGGTTGGGGCTACACCTTC. It is translated as CASSQDGWGYTF.

As for this clonotype: Since a much larger clone is just one base distant, this may be a read error. The V call is TRBV27, the J call TRBJ1-5; TRBD1 might be the D (5 bases). Germline CDR1 is MNHEY and CDR2 is SMNVEV (reference sequence). The CDR3 runs 14 residues. This chain's CDR3 is CANSYGASNQPQHF. Here the CDR3 DNA reads TGTGCCAACAGTTACGGGGCGAGCAATCAGCCCCAGCATTTT.

V gene TRBV6-6 combines with J gene TRBJ2-7; no reliable D call. Germline CDR1 and CDR2: MNHNY and SVGAGI (reference sequence). Trimming cost V 7 bases and J 2 bases, with 12 bases left between them. This CDR3 region has 13 residues. This chain's CDR3 is CASNPDTTYEQYV. The CDR3 coding sequence is TGTGCCAGCAATCCAGACACAACCTACGAGCAGTACGTC.

V is TRBV12-3 or TRBV12-4 and J is TRBJ2-1; 10 positions agree with TRBD2. This CDR3 comprises 16 residues. With 7 bases clipped from V and 5 bases from J, the junction kept 11 bases outside the gene matches. The DNA of the CDR3 is TGTGCCAGCACCCCCAAGCGGGGGGGTTCCCACAATGAGCAGTTCTTC. Translated, it gives CASTPKRGGSHNEQFF.

The chain couples TRBV6-5 to TRBJ2-1; 8 bases are a match to TRBD2. Germline trimming cut 6 bases from V and 5 bases from J; bases unmatched to any gene: 9. Germline V CDR1 and CDR2: MNHEY, SVGAGI. The CDR3 contains 15 residues. CDR3 DNA sequence: TGTGCCAGCAGGGCCGCCGCGGGGGGAGACAATGAGCAGTTCTTC. Translated, it gives CASRAAAGGDNEQFF.

The chain is built from TRBV19 and TRBJ2-2; 11 bases fit TRBD1. V trimming: 5 bases; J trimming: 6 bases; junction bases outside the gene matches: 8. Germline lookup yields CDR1 LNHDA and CDR2 SQIVND (reference sequence). The CDR3 has 16 amino acids. The CDR3 region is CASSVSGTGGAGELFF. The CDR3 DNA sequence: TGTGCCAGTAGTGTCTCCGGGACAGGGGGAGCCGGGGAGCTGTTTTTT.

V gene TRBV12-3 or TRBV12-4 combines with J gene TRBJ2-7; maybe TRBD1 (6 bases). This CDR3 is built from 16 residues. The ends were cut back, 3 bases at V and 0 bases at J, with 15 bases in the middle. The CDR3 here is CASSFPGHETSYEQYV. Here the CDR3 DNA reads TGTGCCAGCAGTTTTCCGGGACACGAGACCTCCTACGAGCAGTACGTC.

This clonotype has a handful of counts. The gene calls are TRBV7-9 and TRBJ2-7, with 14 bases identical to TRBD2. In germline, CDR1 is SEHNR, CDR2 FQNEAQ (reference sequence). CDR3 length: 16 residues. V was pared by 4 bases and J by 3 bases, with 5 bases of the junction left unmatched. As DNA, the CDR3 is TGTGCCAGCAGCTGGAAGACTAGCGGGGGGGTCTACGAGCAGTACGTC. Its protein product is CASSWKTSGGVYEQYV.

This clonotype was picked up a small number of times. V and J are TRBV6-5 and TRBJ2-2; D unresolved. Trimming removed 2 bases at V and 6 bases at J, with 10 bases between. Germline V gives CDR1 MNHEY, CDR2 SVGAGI. CDR3 length: 14 residues. CDR3 residues: CASSYLQQAGELFF. Written as DNA, the CDR3 is TGTGCCAGCAGTTACCTCCAGCAGGCCGGGGAGCTGTTTTTT.

In its sample, this clonotype was seen many times. V usage is TRBV6-1 and J usage is TRBJ2-1; 8 nucleotides agree with TRBD1. This CDR3 contains 18 residues. The trim removed 1 base at V and 0 bases at J, leaving 8 bases unmatched. Germline CDR1 reads MNHNS; CDR2 reads SASEGT. The CDR3 nucleotides are TGTGCCAGCAGTGAAGGGTTTTGGCAGGGGGCCTCCTACAATGAGCAGTTCTTC. Translating it yields CASSEGFWQGASYNEQFF.

In this sample, this clonotype turned up many times. The CDR3 nucleotides are TGTGCCAGCAGCTTTTCTGCAGGGGCCTATGTTTCCTACGAGCAGTACTTC. Its protein is CASSFSAGAYVSYEQYF. The chain employs TRBV7-2 and TRBJ2-7; a weak D match, TRBD1 (6 bases). CDR1 and CDR2 (germline): SGHTA, FQGNSA. Trimming pared 3 bases from V and 1 base from J, leaving 19 bases between. The CDR3 is 17 residues long.